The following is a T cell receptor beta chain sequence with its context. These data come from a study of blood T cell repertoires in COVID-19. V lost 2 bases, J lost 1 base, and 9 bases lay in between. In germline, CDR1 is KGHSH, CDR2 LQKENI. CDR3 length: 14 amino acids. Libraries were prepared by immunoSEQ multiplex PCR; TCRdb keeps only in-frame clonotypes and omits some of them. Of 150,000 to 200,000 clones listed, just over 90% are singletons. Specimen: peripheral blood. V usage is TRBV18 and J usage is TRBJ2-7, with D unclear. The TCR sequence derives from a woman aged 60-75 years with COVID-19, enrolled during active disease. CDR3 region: CASSPSRDSYEQYF. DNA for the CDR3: TGTGCCAGCTCACCAAGTAGAGATTCCTACGAGCAGTACTTC.